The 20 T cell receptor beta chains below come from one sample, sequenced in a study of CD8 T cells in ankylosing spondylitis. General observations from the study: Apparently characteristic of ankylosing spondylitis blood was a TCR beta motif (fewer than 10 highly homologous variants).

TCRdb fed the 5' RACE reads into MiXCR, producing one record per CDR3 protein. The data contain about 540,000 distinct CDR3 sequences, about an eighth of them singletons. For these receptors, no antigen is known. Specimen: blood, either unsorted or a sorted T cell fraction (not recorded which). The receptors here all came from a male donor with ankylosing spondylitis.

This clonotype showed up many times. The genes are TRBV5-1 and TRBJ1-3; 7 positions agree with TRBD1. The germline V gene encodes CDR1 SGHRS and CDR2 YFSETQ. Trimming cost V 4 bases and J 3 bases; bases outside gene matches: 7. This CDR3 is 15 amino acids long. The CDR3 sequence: CASSLGQKDGNTIYF. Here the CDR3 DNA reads TGCGCCAGCAGCCTGGGACAGAAAGATGGAAACACCATATATTTT.

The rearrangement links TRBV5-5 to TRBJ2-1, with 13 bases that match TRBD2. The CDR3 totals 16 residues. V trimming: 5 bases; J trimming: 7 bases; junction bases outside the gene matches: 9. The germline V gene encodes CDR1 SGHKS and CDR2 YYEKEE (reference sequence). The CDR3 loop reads CASRLWTSGSSNEQFF. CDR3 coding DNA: TGTGCCAGCAGGCTATGGACTAGCGGGAGTTCGAATGAGCAGTTCTTC. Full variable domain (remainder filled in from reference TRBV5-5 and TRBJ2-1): DAGVTQSPTHLIKTRGQQVTLRCSPISGHKSVSWYQQVLGQGPQFIFQYYEKEERGRGNFPDRFSARQFPNYSSELNVNALLLGDSALYLCASRLWTSGSSNEQFFGPGTRLTVL.

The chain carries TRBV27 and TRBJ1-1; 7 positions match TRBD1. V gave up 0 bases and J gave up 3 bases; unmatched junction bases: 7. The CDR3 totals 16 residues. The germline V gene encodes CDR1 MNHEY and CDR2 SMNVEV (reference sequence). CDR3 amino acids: CASSLSGTDLYTEAFF. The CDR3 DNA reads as TGTGCCAGCAGTTTATCGGGGACAGATCTTTACACTGAAGCTTTCTTT.

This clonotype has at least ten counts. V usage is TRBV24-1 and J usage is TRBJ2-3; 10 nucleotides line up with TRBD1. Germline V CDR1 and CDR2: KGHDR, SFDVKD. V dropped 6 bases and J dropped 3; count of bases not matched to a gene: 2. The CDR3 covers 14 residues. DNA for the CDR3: TGTGCCACCAGTCCGGGACAGGGGACAGATACGCAGTATTTT. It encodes CATSPGQGTDTQYF.

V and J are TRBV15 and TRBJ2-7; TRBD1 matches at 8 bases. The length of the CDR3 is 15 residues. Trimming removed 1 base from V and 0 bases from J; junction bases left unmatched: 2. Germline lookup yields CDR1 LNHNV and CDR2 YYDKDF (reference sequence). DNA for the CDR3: TGTGCCACCAGCAGAGGACAGGGGAGCTCCTACGAGCAGTACTTC. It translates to CATSRGQGSSYEQYF.

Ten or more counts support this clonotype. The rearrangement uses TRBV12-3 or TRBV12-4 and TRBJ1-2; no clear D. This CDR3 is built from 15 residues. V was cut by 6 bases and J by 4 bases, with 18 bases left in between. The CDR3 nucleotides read TGTGCCAGCAGCCGTGGACGGACGGAATTCTATGGCTACACCTTC. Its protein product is CASSRGRTEFYGYTF.

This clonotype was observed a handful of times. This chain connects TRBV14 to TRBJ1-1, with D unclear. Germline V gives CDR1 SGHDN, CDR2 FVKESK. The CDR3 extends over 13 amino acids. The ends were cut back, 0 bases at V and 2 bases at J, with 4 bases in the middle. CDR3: CASSQEGNTEAFF. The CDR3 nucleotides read TGTGCCAGCAGCCAAGAAGGAAACACTGAAGCTTTCTTT.

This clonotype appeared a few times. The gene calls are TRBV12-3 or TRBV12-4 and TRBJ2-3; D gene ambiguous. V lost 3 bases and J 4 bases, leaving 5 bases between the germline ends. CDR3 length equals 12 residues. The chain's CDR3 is CASSFLADTQYF. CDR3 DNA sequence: TGTGCCAGCAGTTTTCTGGCAGATACGCAGTATTTT.

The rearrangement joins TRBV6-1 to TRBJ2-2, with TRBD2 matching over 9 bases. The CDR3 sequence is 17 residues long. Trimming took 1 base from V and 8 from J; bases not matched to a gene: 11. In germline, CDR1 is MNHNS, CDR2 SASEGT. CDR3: CASSEVGSGSFRGELFF. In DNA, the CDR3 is TGTGCCAGCAGTGAAGTCGGTAGCGGGAGTTTCAGAGGGGAGCTGTTTTTT.

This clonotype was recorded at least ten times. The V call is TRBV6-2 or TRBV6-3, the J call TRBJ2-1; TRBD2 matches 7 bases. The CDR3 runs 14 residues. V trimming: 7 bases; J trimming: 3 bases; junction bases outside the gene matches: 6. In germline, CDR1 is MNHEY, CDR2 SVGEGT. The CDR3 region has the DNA TGTGCCAGCACCTCCGGACTAGTCTACAATGAGCAGTTCTTC. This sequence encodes CASTSGLVYNEQFF.

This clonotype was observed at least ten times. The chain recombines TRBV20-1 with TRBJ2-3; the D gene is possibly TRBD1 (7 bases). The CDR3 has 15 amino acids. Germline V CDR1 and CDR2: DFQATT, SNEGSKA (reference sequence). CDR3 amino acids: CSGGPTGVSTDTQYF. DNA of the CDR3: TGCAGCGGGGGCCCCACAGGGGTTTCCACAGATACGCAGTATTTT.

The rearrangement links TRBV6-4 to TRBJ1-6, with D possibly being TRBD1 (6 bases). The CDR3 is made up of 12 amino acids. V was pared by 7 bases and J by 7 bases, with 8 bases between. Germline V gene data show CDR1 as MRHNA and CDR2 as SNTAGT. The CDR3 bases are TGTGCCAGCAAAGGGGGGAATTCACCCCTCCACTTT. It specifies CASKGGNSPLHF.

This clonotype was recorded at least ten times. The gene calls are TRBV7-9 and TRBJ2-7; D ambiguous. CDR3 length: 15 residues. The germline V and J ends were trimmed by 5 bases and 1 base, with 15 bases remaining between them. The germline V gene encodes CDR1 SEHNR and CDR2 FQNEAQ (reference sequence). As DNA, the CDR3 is TGTGCCAGCAGCCCCGGTGCCCACAGATCCTACGAGCAGTACTTC. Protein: CASSPGAHRSYEQYF.

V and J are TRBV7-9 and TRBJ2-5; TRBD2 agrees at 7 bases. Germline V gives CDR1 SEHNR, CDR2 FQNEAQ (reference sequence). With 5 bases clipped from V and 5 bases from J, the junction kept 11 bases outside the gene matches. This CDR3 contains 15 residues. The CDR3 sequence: CASSRGLDGLETQYF. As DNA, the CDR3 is TGTGCCAGCAGCCGTGGACTAGACGGTTTGGAGACCCAGTACTTC.

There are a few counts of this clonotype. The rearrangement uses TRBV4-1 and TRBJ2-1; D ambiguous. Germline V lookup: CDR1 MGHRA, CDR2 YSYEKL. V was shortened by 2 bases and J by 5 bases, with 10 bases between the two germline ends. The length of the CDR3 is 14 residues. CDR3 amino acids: CASSQPLSDNEQFF. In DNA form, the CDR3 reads TGCGCCAGCAGCCAACCCCTGAGTGACAATGAGCAGTTCTTC.

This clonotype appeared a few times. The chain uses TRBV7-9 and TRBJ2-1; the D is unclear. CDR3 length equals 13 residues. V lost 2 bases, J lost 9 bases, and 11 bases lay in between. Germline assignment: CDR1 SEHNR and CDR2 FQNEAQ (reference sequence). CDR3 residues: CASSLRLNVEQFF. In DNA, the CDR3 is TGTGCCAGCAGCTTAAGACTGAACGTTGAGCAGTTCTTC.

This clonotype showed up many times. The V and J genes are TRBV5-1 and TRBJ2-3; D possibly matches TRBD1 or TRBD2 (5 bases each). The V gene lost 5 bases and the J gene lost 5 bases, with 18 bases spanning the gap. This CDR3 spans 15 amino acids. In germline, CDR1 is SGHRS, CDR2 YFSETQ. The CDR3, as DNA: TGCGCCAGCAGGAGGGTAGGGGCCCGGGAAGATACGCAGTATTTT. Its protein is CASRRVGAREDTQYF.

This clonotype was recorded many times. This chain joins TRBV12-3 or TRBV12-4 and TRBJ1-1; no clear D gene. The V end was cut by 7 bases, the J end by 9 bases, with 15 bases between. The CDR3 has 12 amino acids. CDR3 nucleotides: TGTGCCAGCACCTCGACTAGGGCCCAAGCTTTCTTT. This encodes CASTSTRAQAFF.

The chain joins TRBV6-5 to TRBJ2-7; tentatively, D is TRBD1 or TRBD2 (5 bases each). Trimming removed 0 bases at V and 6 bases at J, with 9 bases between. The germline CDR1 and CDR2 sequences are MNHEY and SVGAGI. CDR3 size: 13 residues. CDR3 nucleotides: TGTGCCAGCAGTTACTCGCCAGGGAGCGAGCAGTACGTC. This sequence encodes CASSYSPGSEQYV.

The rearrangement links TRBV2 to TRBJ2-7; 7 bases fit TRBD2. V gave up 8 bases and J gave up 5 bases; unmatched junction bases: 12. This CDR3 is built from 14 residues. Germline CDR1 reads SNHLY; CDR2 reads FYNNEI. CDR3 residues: CASGGETLSNEQYF. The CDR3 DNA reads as TGTGCCAGCGGGGGGGAGACTCTAAGCAACGAGCAGTACTTC.